What follows describes a single T cell receptor beta chain. Antigen unknown. This sample was included in a study of chemoradiotherapy in HPV16-positive cancers. Study results and limitations: Better recurrence-free survival went with HPV-responsive T-cell expansion in HPV16-positive patients.

The repertoire was sequenced with immunoSEQ multiplex PCR; TCRdb's copy has only in-frame clones and lacks some. Of about 7,900 clones in the sample, roughly 75% were seen once. Between the trimmed V and J ends, which lost 2 bases and 11 bases, there was a span of 6 bases. The CDR3 covers 11 residues. Germline lookup yields CDR1 MNHNY and CDR2 SVGAGI (reference sequence). Over chemoradiotherapy, repertoires were sampled more than once. The chain has TRBV6-6 and TRBJ1-4; D perhaps matches TRBD1 (6 bases). The TCR originated in a human donor with HPV-associated anogenital cancer. Specimen collection occurred from a patient who underwent chemoradiotherapy. CDR3 nucleotide sequence: TGTGCCAGCAGTTACACAGGGAAACTGTTTTTT. It specifies CASSYTGKLFF.